Below, 22 T cell receptor beta chains from the same sample are listed, as sequenced in a study of regulatory T cells in long-lasting Graves disease. Documented time point: newly diagnosed GD, antithyroid drugs for less than 3 months. PBMCs provided the RNA from which the TCR library was made. Library construction for TCR beta used iRepertoire HTBI primers and Arm-PCR of CDR3 regions. TCRdb called the multiplex PCR reads again in MiXCR, with one record for every CDR3 protein. The sample holds about 220,000 distinct CDR3 sequences, 18% seen once. The sample in question was peripheral blood mononuclear cells (PBMCs), obtained at new diagnosis, from a patient treated with antithyroid drugs. All receptors derive from a female donor with Graves disease.

At least ten counts were recorded for this clonotype. J is TRBJ2-3 and V is TRBV2; 9 bases agree with TRBD2. The CDR3 consists of 16 residues. J lost 0 bases, V lost 7 bases, and 8 bases had no gene match. Germline V CDR1 and CDR2: SNHLY, FYNNEI. The CDR3 DNA reads as TGTGCCAGCATATCGCGGGAGGGCCGTAGCACAGATACGCAGTATTTT. Amino acid sequence: CASISREGRSTDTQYF.

This clonotype was counted ten times or more. The gene calls are TRBV2 and TRBJ2-2, with D possibly matching TRBD1 (6 bases). The CDR3 loop spans 13 amino acids. Germline V gene data show CDR1 as SNHLY and CDR2 as FYNNEI. V lost 3 bases to trimming and J lost 7 bases, with 9 bases between them. CDR3 region: CASSEDRYGELFF. CDR3 coding DNA: TGTGCCAGCAGTGAGGACAGATACGGGGAGCTGTTTTTT.

This clonotype was detected many times. The J gene is TRBJ2-1, the V gene TRBV7-9; 7 bases agree with TRBD2. The V and J ends lost 0 bases and 5 bases, in that order; junction bases with no gene match: 7. The CDR3 length is 16 residues. CDR1 and CDR2 from the germline V gene are SEHNR and FQNEAQ (reference sequence). The CDR3 loop is CASSLAISGWDNEQFF. The DNA of the CDR3 is TGTGCCAGCAGCTTAGCGATTAGCGGGTGGGACAATGAGCAGTTCTTC.

This clonotype was seen many times. The chain couples TRBV10-3 to TRBJ2-3, with D unresolved. V lost 10 bases, J lost 6 bases, and 8 bases lay in between. From germline, CDR1 is ENHRY and CDR2 SYGVKD. The CDR3 runs to 10 residues. CDR3 loop: CATGGDTQYF. Here the CDR3 DNA reads TGTGCCACCGGCGGCGATACGCAGTATTTT.

This clonotype was seen more than once but under ten times. It may be a read error: a sequence one base away is much more abundant. The chain employs TRBV11-2 and TRBJ2-2; 7 bases are shared with TRBD2. CDR3 size: 15 residues. CDR1 and CDR2 from the germline V gene are SGHAT and FQNNGV. The CDR3 sequence is CASSGPSGATGELLF. The CDR3 DNA sequence: TGTGCCAGCAGCGGGCCCAGCGGGGCGACCGGGGAGCTGCTTTTT.

Ten or more counts support this clonotype. The chain is built from TRBV7-9 and TRBJ2-5; 7 bases match TRBD1. The CDR3 sequence is 15 residues long. Germline V CDR1 and CDR2: SEHNR, FQNEAQ (reference sequence). With V trimmed by 5 bases and J by 5 bases, 11 bases remained unmatched. The DNA of the CDR3 is TGTGCCAGCAGCAGAACAGGGGCGCGTGGGGAGACCCAGTACTTC. This translates into CASSRTGARGETQYF.

This clonotype has ten or more counts. The V and J genes are TRBV19 and TRBJ2-5; 7 bases map to TRBD2. Germline V lookup: CDR1 LNHDA, CDR2 SQIVND (reference sequence). The CDR3 is 13 residues long. J was trimmed by 0 bases and V by 7 bases; bases with no gene match: 2. The CDR3 nucleotides read TGTGCCAGTAAACGGGGGGACCAAGAGACCCAGTACTTC. Translated, it gives CASKRGDQETQYF.

This clonotype occurred many times. The rearrangement links TRBV19 to TRBJ1-5; TRBD1 matches 9 bases. CDR3 size: 15 residues. Germline V lookup: CDR1 LNHDA, CDR2 SQIVND (reference sequence). J lost 4 bases, V lost 4 bases, and 5 bases had no gene match. The DNA of the CDR3 is TGTGCCAGTAGTACCCGGGACAGGGTAAATCAGCCCCAGCATTTT. It is translated as CASSTRDRVNQPQHF.

This clonotype was observed many times. The V and J genes are TRBV11-3 and TRBJ2-5; no clear D. V lost 8 bases to trimming and J lost 4 bases, with 14 bases between them. The CDR3 consists of 13 residues. Germline V gene sequence: CDR1 SGHNT, CDR2 YENEEA. The CDR3 DNA reads TGTGCCAGCCGCGTACTCGGGCGAGAGACCCAGTACTTC. Amino acid sequence: CASRVLGRETQYF.

In its sample, this clonotype was seen many times. This rearrangement joins TRBV7-9 to TRBJ2-3; D might be TRBD1 or TRBD2, each matching 5 bases. The CDR3 length is 16 residues. CDR1 is SEHNR and CDR2 is FQNEAQ in the germline V gene (reference sequence). Trimming took off 5 bases at V and 2 bases at J, with 17 bases between the two ends. The CDR3 nucleotides are TGTGCCAGCAGCACCCGGGACGGCGACTTCACAGATACGCAGTATTTT. Translated, it gives CASSTRDGDFTDTQYF.

This clonotype was seen repeatedly, ten times or more. The chain uses TRBV14 and TRBJ2-1; TRBD2 matches 10 bases. With V trimmed by 4 bases and J by 1 base, 4 bases remained unmatched. Germline V gene sequence: CDR1 SGHDN, CDR2 FVKESK. This CDR3 region has 16 residues. The CDR3 region is CASSLRTSGSYNEQFF. Written as DNA, the CDR3 is TGTGCCAGCAGCCTTCGGACTAGCGGTTCCTACAATGAGCAGTTCTTC. Supplemented by reference TRBV14 and TRBJ2-1, the full variable domain reads EAGVTQFPSHSVIEKGQTVTLRCDPISGHDNLYWYRRVMGKEIKFLLHFVKESKQDESGMPNNRFLAERTGGTYSTLKVQPAELEDSGVYFCASSLRTSGSYNEQFFGPGTRLTVL.

This clonotype turned up a few times. This chain joins TRBV12-3 or TRBV12-4 and TRBJ1-1; unclear D gene. V gave up 3 bases and J gave up 5 bases, with 13 bases separating them. CDR3 length equals 14 residues. The CDR3 protein is CASSFGDLGTEAFF. As DNA, the CDR3 is TGTGCCAGCAGTTTTGGAGATTTGGGGACTGAAGCTTTCTTT.

This clonotype was found a few times. A clone one base away is much larger, so this may be a read error. The V gene is TRBV18, the J gene TRBJ2-1; 10 bases map to TRBD2. Germline V gene sequence: CDR1 KGHSH, CDR2 LQKENI. The CDR3 is 17 amino acids. CDR3 region: CASSPPLASGSSDEQLF. DNA for the CDR3: TGTGCCAGCTCACCACCGTTAGCTAGCGGGAGTAGCGATGAGCAGCTCTTC. Together with reference TRBV18 and TRBJ2-1, the CDR3 gives the full variable domain: NAGVMQNPRHLVRRRGQEARLRCSPMKGHSHVYWYRQLPEEGLKFMVYLQKENIIDESGMPKERFSAEFPKEGPSILRIQQVVRGDSAAYFCASSPPLASGSSDEQLFGPGTRLTVL.

This clonotype was observed many times. This chain joins TRBV18 and TRBJ2-5; the D is unclear. This CDR3 spans 13 amino acids. V lost 2 bases and J 2 bases, leaving 6 bases between the germline ends. Germline CDR1 is KGHSH and CDR2 is LQKENI. CDR3 amino acids: CASSPWEQETQYF. The CDR3 coding sequence is TGTGCCAGCTCACCATGGGAACAAGAGACCCAGTACTTC.

This clonotype was recorded at least ten times. The gene calls are TRBV12-3 or TRBV12-4 and TRBJ2-7; tentative D call: TRBD2 (8 bases). Trimming removed 7 bases at V and 3 bases at J, with 16 bases between. The CDR3 is 14 amino acids. CDR3 DNA: TGTGCCAGCAACCCAGGGGGACTAGGCTACGAGCAGTACTTC. Translating gives CASNPGGLGYEQYF.

With regard to this clonotype: A single base separates this from a much larger clone, so it may be a read error. This CDR3 is CGAPTTSYEQYF. The CDR3 bases are TGCGGTGCCCCAACAACTAGCTACGAGCAGTACTTC. The chain joins TRBV20-1 to TRBJ2-7; D might be TRBD2 (5 bases). This CDR3 comprises 12 residues. Germline CDR1 reads DFQATT; CDR2 reads SNEGSKA (reference sequence).

This clonotype was seen only once. A much larger clone differs from this one at a single base, so this may be a read error. The chain links TRBV29-1 to TRBJ2-3; 8 bases fit TRBD1. CDR1 SQVTM and CDR2 ANQGSEA come from the germline V gene. V lost 2 bases and J lost 3; bases outside the gene matches: 7. CDR3 length equals 15 residues. CDR3 coding DNA: TGCAGCGTTGAATTCAGGGGGCTCGGGACAGATACGCAGTATTTT. It yields the protein CSVEFRGLGTDTQYF.

This chain links TRBV6-1 with TRBJ1-5, with 11 positions matching TRBD1. V was clipped by 0 bases and J by 7 bases; unmatched bases: 2. CDR1 is MNHNS, CDR2 SASEGT, per germline. The CDR3 is made up of 15 amino acids. The CDR3 loop is CASSEAGDRGQPQHF. In nucleotides, the CDR3 is TGTGCCAGCAGTGAAGCCGGGGACAGGGGGCAGCCCCAGCATTTT.

This clonotype was picked up many times. The chain carries TRBV27 and TRBJ1-1; D perhaps matches TRBD1 (6 bases). This CDR3 has 13 amino acids. Germline V lookup: CDR1 MNHEY, CDR2 SMNVEV (reference sequence). V was pared by 7 bases and J by 1 base, with 10 bases between. CDR3: CASNLQGNTEAFF. As DNA, the CDR3 is TGTGCCAGCAACCTACAGGGGAACACTGAAGCTTTCTTT.

This clonotype was counted ten times or more. The genes are TRBV6-2 or TRBV6-3 and TRBJ2-3, with 7 bases identical to TRBD2. Germline CDR1 MNHEY, CDR2 SVGEGT. With V trimmed by 2 bases and J by 9 bases, 5 bases remained unmatched. The CDR3 is 13 amino acids. CDR3 residues: CASSYQREGTQYF. The CDR3 region has the DNA TGTGCCAGCAGTTACCAGAGGGAGGGGACGCAGTATTTT.

A few counts support this clonotype. A much larger clone sits a single nucleotide away, making a read error possible. No conserved phenylalanine or tryptophan ends this CDR3, so it is likely a read error. The chain joins TRBV19 to TRBJ1-4; 10 bases are shared with TRBD1. The length of the CDR3 is 17 residues. With 4 bases clipped from V and 13 bases from J, the junction kept 18 bases outside the gene matches. Germline assignment: CDR1 LNHDA and CDR2 SQIVND (reference sequence). CDR3: CASSTGQGVIPNGGLFS. In nucleotides, the CDR3 is TGTGCCAGTAGTACTGGACAGGGGGTGATCCCGAATGGTGGACTGTTTTCT.

This clonotype was counted ten times or more. V gene TRBV10-1 combines with J gene TRBJ1-1; no clear D. Trimming pared 3 bases from V and 0 bases from J, leaving 17 bases between. CDR1 and CDR2 (germline): WNHNN, SYGVQD (reference sequence). The CDR3 consists of 17 residues. CDR3 amino acids: CASSESLQTGMNTEAFF. CDR3 bases: TGCGCCAGCAGTGAATCCCTCCAGACGGGGATGAACACTGAAGCTTTCTTT.